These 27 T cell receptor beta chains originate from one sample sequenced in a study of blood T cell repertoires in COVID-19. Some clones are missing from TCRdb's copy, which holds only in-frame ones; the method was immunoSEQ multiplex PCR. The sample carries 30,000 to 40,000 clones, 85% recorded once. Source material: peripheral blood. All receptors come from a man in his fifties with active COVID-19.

The CDR3 bases are TGTGCCAGCAGCCAAGCTCCAGGGGGACGGGCCCTCCACTTT. It is translated as CASSQAPGGRALHF. The chain recombines TRBV5-6 with TRBJ1-6; 7 bases line up with TRBD1. The V gene end was trimmed by 4 bases and the J gene end by 14 bases; junction bases not matched to a gene: 12. Germline CDR1 SGHDT, CDR2 YYEEEE. The CDR3 runs 14 residues.

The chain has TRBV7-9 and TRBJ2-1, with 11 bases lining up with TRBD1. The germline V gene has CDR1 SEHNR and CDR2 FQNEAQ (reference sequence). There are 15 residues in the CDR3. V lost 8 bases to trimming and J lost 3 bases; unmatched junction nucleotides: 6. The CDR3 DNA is TGTGCCAGCTTCTCCGGGACAGGGGGCTACAATGAGCAGTTCTTC. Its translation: CASFSGTGGYNEQFF.

The CDR3 bases are TGTGCCAGCAGTAAGGGACAGGGGAATTCACCCCTCCACTTT. It specifies CASSKGQGNSPLHF. This chain uses TRBV7-9 with TRBJ1-6, with 10 positions matching TRBD1. The CDR3 runs 14 residues. The junction had 3 bases not matched to a gene; V was cut back by 6 bases and J by 7 bases. The germline CDR1 and CDR2 sequences are SEHNR and FQNEAQ (reference sequence).

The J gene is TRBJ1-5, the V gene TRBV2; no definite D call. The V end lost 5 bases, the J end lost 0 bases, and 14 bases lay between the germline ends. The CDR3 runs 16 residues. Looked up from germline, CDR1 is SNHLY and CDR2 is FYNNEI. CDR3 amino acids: CASSTTRGISNQPQHF. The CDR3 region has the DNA TGTGCCAGCAGTACTACCCGAGGGATTAGCAATCAGCCCCAGCATTTT.

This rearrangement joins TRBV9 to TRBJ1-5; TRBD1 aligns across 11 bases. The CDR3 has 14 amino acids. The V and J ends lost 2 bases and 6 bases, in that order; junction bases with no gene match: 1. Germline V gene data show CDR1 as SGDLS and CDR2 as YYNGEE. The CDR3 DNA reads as TGTGCCAGCAGCGTTGGACAGGGGGCTCAGCCCCAGCATTTT. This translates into CASSVGQGAQPQHF.

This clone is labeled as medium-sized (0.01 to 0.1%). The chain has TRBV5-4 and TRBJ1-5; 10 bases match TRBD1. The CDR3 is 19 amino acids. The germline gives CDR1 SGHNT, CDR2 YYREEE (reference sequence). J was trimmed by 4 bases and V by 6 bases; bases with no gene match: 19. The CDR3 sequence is CASTVGGTGETLENQPQHF. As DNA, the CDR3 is TGTGCCAGCACCGTCGGGGGGACAGGGGAAACATTGGAAAATCAGCCCCAGCATTTT.

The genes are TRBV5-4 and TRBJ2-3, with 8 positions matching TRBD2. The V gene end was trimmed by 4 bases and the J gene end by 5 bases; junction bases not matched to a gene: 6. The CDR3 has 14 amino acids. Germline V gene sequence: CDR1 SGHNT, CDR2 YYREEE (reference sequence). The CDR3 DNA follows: TGTGCCAGCAGCCCGCCGGGACTAGTAGATACGCAGTATTTT. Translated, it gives CASSPPGLVDTQYF.

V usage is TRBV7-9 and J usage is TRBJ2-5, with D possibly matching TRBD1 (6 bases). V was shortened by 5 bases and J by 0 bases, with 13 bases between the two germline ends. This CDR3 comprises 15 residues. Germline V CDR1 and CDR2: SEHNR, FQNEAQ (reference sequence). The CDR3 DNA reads TGTGCCAGCAGCGACTGGACAGAGAACCAAGAGACCCAGTACTTC. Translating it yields CASSDWTENQETQYF.

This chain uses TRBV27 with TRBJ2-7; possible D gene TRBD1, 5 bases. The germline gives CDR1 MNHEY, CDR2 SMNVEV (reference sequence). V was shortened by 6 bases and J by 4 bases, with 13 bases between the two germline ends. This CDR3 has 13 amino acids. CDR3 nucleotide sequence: TGTGCCAGCAGCCTGGGCAGGGTATACGAGCAGTACTTC. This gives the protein CASSLGRVYEQYF.

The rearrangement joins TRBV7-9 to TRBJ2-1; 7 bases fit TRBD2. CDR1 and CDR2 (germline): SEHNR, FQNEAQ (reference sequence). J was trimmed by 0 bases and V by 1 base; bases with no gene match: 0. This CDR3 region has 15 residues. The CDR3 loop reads CASSLGGGSYNEQFF. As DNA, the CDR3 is TGTGCCAGCAGCTTAGGCGGGGGCTCCTACAATGAGCAGTTCTTC.

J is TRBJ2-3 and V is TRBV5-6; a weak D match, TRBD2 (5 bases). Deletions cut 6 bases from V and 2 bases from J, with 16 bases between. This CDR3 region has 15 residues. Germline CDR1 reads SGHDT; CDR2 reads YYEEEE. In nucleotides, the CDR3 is TGTGCCAGCACCAACCTAGGAGGCCCCACAGATACGCAGTATTTT. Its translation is CASTNLGGPTDTQYF.

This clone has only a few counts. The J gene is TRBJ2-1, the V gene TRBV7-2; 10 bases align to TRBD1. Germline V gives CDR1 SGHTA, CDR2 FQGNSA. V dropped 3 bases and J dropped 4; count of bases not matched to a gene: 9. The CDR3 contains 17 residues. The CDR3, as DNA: TGTGCCAGCAGCTTTTGGACAGGGGGACTAAGGTACAATGAGCAGTTCTTC. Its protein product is CASSFWTGGLRYNEQFF.

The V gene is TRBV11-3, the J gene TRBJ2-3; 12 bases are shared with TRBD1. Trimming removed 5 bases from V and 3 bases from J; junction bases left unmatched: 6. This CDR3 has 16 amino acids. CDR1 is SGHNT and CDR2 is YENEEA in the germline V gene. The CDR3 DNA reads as TGTGCCAGCAGCCCCGGGACAGGGGGCAGGACAGATACGCAGTATTTT. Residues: CASSPGTGGRTDTQYF.

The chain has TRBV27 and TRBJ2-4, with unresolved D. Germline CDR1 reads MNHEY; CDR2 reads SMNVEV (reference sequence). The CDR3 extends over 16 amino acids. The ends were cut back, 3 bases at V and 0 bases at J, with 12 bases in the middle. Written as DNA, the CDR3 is TGTGCCAGCAGTTTTTTTCCCGGGTTAGCCAAAAACATTCAGTACTTC. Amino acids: CASSFFPGLAKNIQYF.

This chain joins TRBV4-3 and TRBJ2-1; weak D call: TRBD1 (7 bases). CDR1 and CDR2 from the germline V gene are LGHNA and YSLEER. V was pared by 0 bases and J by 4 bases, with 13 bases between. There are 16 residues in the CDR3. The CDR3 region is CASSQDGQGGYNEQFF. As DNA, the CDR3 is TGCGCCAGCAGCCAAGATGGCCAGGGGGGATACAATGAGCAGTTCTTC.

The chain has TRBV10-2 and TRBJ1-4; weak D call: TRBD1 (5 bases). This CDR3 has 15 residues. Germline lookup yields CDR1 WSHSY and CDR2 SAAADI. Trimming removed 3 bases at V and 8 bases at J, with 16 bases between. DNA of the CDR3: TGCGCCAGCAGTGACGGGAGGCAGGGTGGAGAAAAACTGTTTTTT. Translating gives CASSDGRQGGEKLFF.

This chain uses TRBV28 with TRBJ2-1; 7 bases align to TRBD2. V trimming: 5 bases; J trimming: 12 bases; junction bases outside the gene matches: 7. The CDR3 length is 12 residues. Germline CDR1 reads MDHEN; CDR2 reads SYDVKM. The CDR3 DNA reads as TGTGCCAGCAGTATCCGGGAGGTGGGGCAGTTCTTC. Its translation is CASSIREVGQFF.

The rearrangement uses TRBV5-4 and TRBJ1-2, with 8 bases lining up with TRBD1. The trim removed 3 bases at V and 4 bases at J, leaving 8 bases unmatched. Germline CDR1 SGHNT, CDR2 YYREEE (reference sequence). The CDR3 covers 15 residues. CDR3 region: CASSSGTGMSYGYTF. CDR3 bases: TGTGCCAGCAGCTCAGGGACAGGTATGAGCTATGGCTACACCTTC.

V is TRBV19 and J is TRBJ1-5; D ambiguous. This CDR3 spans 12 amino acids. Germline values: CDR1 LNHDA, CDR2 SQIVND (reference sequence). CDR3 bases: TGTGGGGCGGGCTCGGGCAATCAGCCCCAGCATTTT. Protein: CGAGSGNQPQHF.

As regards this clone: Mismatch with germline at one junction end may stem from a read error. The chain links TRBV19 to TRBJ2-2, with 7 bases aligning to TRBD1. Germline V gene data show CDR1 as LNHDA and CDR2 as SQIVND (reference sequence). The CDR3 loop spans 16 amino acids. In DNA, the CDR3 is TGTGCCAGTAGTACCCGGGACAGCCGGAACGCCGGGGAGCTGTTTTTT. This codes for CASSTRDSRNAGELFF.

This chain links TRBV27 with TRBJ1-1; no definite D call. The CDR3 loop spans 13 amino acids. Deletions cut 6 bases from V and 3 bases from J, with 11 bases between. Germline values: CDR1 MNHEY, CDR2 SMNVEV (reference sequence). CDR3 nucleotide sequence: TGTGCCAGCAGCCCGGACTGGGACACTGAAGCTTTCTTT. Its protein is CASSPDWDTEAFF.

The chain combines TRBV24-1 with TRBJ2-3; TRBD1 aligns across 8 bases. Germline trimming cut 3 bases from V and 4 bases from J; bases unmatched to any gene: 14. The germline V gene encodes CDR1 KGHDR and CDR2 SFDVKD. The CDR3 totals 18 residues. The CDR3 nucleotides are TGTGCCACCAGTGATCCCCAGGGGGCTGATGGGTGGGCAGATACGCAGTATTTT. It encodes CATSDPQGADGWADTQYF.

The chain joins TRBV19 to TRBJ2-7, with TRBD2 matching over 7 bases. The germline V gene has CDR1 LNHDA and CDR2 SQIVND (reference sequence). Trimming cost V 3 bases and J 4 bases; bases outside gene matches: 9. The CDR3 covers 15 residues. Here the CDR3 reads CASSIIGGGTYEQYF. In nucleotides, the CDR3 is TGTGCCAGTAGTATTATTGGCGGGGGAACTTACGAGCAGTACTTC.

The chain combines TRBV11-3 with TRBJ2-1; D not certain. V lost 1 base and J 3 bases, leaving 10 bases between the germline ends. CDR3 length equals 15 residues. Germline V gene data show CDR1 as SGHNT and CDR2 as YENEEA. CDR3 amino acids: CASSLGPVNYNEQFF. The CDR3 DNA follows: TGTGCCAGCAGCTTAGGGCCAGTTAACTACAATGAGCAGTTCTTC.

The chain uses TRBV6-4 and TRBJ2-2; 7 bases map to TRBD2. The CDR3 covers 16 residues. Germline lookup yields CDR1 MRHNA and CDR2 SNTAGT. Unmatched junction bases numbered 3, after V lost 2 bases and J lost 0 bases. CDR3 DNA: TGTGCCAGCAGTGACCAGCGGGGCTCGAACACCGGGGAGCTGTTTTTT. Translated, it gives CASSDQRGSNTGELFF.

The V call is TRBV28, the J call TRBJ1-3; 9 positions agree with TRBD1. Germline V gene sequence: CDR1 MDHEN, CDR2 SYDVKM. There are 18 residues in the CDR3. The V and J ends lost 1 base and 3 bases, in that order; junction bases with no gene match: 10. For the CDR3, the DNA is TGTGCCAGCAGTTTATCGGGGGACAGGGTCCTCTTTGGAAACACCATATATTTT. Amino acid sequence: CASSLSGDRVLFGNTIYF.

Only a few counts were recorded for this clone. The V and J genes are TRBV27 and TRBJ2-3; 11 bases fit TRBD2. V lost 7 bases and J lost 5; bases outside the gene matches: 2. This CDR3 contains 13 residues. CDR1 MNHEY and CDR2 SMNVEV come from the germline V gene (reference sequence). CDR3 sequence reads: CASTLAGGDTQYF. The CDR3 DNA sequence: TGTGCCAGCACCCTAGCGGGGGGAGATACGCAGTATTTT.